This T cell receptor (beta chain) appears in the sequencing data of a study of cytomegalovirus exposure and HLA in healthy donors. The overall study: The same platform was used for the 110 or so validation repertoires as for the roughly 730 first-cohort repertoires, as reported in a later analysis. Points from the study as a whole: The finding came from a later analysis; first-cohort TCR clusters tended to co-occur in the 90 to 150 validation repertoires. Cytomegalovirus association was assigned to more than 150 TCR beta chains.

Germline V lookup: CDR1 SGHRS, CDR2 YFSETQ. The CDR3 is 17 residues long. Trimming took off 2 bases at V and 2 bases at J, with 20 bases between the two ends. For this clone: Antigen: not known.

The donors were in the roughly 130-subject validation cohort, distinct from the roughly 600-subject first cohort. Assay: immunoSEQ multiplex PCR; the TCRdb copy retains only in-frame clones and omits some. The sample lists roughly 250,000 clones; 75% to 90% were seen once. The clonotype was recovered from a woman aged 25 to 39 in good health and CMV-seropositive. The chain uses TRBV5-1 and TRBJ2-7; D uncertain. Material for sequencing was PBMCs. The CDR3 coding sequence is TGCGCCAGCAGCTTTTTTCCGACCGGGTCCAACGCCTACGAGCAGTACTTC. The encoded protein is CASSFFPTGSNAYEQYF. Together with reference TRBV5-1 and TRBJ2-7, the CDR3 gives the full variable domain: KAGVTQTPRYLIKTRGQQVTLSCSPISGHRSVSWYQQTPGQGLQFLFEYFSETQRNKGNFPGRFSGRQFSNSRSEMNVSTLELGDSALYLCASSFFPTGSNAYEQYFGPGTRLTVT.